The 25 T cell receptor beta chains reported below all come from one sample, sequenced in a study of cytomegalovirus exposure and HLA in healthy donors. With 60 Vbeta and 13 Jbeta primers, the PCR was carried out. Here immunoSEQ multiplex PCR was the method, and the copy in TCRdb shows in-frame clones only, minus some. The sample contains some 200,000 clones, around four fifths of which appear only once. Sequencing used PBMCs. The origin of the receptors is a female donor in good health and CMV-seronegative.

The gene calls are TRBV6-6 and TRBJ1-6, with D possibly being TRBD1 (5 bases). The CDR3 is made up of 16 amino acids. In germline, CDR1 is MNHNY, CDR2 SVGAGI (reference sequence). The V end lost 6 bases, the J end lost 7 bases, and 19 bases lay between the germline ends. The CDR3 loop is CASRQRGGRKNSPLHF. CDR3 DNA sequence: TGTGCCAGCAGACAACGGGGGGGGAGGAAAAATTCACCCCTCCACTTT.

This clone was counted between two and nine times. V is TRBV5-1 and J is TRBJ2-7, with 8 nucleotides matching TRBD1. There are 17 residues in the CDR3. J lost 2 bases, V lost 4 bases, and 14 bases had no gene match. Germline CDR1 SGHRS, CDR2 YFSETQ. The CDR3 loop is CASSPPRDRINTYEQYF. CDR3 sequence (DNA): TGCGCCAGCAGCCCTCCCCGGGACAGGATTAACACCTACGAGCAGTACTTC.

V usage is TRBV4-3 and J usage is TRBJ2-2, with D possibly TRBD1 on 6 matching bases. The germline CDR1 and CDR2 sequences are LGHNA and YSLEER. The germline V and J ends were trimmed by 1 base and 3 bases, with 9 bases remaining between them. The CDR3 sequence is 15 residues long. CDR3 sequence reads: CASSQATGHTGELFF. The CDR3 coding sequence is TGCGCCAGCAGCCAAGCTACAGGGCACACCGGGGAGCTGTTTTTT.

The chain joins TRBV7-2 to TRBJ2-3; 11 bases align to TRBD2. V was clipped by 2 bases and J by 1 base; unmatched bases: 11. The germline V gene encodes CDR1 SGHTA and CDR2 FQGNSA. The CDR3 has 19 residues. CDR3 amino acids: CASSLMGLAGGFGTDTQYF. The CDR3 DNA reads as TGTGCCAGCAGCTTAATGGGGCTAGCGGGAGGCTTTGGCACAGATACGCAGTATTTT. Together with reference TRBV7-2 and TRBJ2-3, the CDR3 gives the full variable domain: GAGVSQSPSNKVTEKGKDVELRCDPISGHTALYWYRQSLGQGLEFLIYFQGNSAPDKSGLPSDRFSAERTGGSVSTLTIQRTQQEDSAVYLCASSLMGLAGGFGTDTQYFGPGTRLTVL.

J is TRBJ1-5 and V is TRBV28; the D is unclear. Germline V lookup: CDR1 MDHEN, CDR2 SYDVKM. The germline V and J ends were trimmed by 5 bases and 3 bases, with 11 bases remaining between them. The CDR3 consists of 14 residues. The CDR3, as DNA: TGTGCCAGCAGTCCGCCACGAGCCAATCAGCCCCAGCATTTT. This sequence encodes CASSPPRANQPQHF.

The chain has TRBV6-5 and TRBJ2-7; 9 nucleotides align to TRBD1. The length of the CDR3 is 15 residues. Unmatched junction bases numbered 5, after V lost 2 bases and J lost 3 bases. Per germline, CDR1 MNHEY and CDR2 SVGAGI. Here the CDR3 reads CASSYRDRAGYEQYF. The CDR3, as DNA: TGTGCCAGCAGTTACCGGGACAGGGCGGGCTACGAGCAGTACTTC.

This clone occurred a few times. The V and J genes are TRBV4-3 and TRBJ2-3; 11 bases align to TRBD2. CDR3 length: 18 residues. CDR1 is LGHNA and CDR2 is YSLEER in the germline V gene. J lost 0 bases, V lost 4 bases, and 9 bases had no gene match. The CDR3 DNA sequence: TGCGCCAGCAGCCCCACAATAGCGGGGGGGCCAAGCACAGATACGCAGTATTTT. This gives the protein CASSPTIAGGPSTDTQYF.

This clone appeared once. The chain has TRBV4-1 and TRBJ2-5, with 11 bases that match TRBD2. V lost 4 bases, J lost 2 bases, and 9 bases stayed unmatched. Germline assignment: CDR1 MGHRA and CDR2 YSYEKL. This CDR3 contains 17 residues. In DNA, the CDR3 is TGCGCCAGCAGCCCCCAACCTAGCGGGGGGACACAAGAGACCCAGTACTTC. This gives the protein CASSPQPSGGTQETQYF.

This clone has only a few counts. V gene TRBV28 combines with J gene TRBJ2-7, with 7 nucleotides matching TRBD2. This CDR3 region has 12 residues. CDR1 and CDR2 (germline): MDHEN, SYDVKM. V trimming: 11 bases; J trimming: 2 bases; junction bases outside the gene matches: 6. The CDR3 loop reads CAWGGLPYEQYF. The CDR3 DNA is TGTGCCTGGGGGGGACTTCCCTACGAGCAGTACTTC.

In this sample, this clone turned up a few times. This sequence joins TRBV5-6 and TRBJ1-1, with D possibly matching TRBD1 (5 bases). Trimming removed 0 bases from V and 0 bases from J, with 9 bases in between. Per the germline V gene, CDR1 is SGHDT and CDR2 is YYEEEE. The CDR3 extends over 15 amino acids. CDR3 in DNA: TGTGCCAGCAGCTTGGTGGGGGGAGTGAACACTGAAGCTTTCTTT. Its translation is CASSLVGGVNTEAFF.

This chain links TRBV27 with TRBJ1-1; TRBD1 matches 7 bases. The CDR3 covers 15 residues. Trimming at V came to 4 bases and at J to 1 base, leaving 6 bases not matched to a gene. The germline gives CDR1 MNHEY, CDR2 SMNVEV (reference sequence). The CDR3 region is CASSSRDRPNTEAFF. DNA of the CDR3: TGTGCCAGCAGTTCCCGGGACAGACCGAACACTGAAGCTTTCTTT.

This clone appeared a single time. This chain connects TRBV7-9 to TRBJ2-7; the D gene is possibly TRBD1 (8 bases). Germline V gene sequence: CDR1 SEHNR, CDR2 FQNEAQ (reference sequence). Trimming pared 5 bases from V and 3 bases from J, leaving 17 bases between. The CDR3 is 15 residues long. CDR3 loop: CASSLGGTGHYEQYF. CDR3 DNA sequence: TGTGCCAGCAGCCTGGGGGGGACAGGACACTACGAGCAGTACTTC.

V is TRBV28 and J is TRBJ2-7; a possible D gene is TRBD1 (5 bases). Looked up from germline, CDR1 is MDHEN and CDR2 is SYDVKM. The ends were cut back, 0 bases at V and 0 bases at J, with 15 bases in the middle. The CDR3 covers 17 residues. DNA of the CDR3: TGTGCCAGCAGTTTATGGGGTCCCACAGGTTTCTCCTACGAGCAGTACTTC. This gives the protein CASSLWGPTGFSYEQYF.

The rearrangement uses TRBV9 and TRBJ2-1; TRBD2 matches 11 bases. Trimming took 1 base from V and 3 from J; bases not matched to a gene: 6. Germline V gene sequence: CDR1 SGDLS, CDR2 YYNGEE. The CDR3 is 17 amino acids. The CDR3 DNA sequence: TGTGCCAGCAGCGTACGTACTAGCGGGAGTGGCTACAATGAGCAGTTCTTC. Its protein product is CASSVRTSGSGYNEQFF.

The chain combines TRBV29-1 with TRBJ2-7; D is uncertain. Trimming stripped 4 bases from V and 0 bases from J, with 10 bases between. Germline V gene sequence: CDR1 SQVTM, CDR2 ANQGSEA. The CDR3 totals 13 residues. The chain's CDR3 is CSVVSRNSYEQYF. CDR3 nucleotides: TGCAGCGTTGTTTCGCGGAACTCCTACGAGCAGTACTTC.

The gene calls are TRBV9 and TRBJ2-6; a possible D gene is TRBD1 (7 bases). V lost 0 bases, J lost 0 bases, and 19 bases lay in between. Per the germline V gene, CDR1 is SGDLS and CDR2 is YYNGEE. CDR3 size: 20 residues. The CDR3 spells CASSVGTGLRLLSGANVLTF. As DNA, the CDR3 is TGTGCCAGCAGCGTAGGGACAGGACTAAGGTTACTCTCTGGGGCCAACGTCCTGACTTTC.

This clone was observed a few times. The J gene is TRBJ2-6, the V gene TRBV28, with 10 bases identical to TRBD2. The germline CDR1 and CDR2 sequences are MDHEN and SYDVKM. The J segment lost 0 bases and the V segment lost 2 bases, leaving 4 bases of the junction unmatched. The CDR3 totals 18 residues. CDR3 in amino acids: CASSLPLAGFSGANVLTF. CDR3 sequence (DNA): TGTGCCAGCAGTTTACCACTAGCGGGATTCTCTGGGGCCAACGTCCTGACTTTC.

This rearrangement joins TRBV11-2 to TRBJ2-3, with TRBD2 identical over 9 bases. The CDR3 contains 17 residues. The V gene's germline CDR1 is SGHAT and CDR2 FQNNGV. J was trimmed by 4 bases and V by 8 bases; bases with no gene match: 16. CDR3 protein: CASRGVGGRASADTQYF. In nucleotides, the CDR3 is TGTGCCAGCCGCGGCGTCGGCGGGAGGGCCAGTGCAGATACGCAGTATTTT.

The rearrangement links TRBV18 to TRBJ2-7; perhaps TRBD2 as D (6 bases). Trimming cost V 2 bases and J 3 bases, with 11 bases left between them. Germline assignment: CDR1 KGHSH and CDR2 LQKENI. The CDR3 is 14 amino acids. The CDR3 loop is CASSPDRGYYEQYF. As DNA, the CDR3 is TGTGCCAGCTCACCAGATCGGGGGTACTACGAGCAGTACTTC.

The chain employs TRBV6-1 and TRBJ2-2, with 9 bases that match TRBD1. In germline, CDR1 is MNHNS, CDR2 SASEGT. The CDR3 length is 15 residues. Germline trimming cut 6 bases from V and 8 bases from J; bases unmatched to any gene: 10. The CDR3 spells CASRAAGTGTGELFF. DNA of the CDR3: TGTGCCAGCAGGGCGGCCGGGACAGGGACGGGGGAGCTGTTTTTT.

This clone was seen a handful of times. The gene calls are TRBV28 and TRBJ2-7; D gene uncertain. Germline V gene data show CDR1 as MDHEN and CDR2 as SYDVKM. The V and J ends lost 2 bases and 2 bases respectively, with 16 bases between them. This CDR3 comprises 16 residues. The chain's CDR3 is CASSLRPRPLAYEQYF. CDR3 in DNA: TGTGCCAGCAGTTTAAGGCCCAGGCCCCTGGCCTACGAGCAGTACTTC.

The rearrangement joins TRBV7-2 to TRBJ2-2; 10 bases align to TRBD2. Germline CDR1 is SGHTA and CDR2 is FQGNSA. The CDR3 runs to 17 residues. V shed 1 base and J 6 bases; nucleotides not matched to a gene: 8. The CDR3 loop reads CASSLVGLAGVAGELFF. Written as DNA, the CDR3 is TGTGCCAGCAGCTTAGTAGGTCTAGCGGGAGTCGCCGGGGAGCTGTTTTTT.

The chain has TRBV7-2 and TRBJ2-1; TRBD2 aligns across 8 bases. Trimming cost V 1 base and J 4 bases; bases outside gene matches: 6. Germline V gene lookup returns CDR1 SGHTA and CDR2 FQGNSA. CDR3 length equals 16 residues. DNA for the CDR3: TGTGCCAGCAGCTTAGTCCCCAGCGGGGGATACAATGAGCAGTTCTTC. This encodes CASSLVPSGGYNEQFF.

The CDR3 DNA sequence: TGTGCCAGCAGCTTGACAGGGGCGGTTGATGGCTACACCTTC. Residues: CASSLTGAVDGYTF. The chain couples TRBV9 to TRBJ1-2; TRBD1 matches at 8 bases. Germline trimming cut 4 bases from V and 6 bases from J; bases unmatched to any gene: 8. The CDR3 sequence is 14 residues long. Germline CDR1 is SGDLS and CDR2 is YYNGEE.

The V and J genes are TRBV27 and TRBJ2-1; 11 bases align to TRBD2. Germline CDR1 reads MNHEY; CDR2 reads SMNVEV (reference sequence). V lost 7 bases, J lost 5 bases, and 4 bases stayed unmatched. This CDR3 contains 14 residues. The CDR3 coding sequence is TGTGCCAGCACCACTAGCGGGGGACACAATGAGCAGTTCTTC. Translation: CASTTSGGHNEQFF.